One sample yielded the 16 T cell receptor beta chains listed below, sequenced in a study of blood T cell repertoires in COVID-19. The repertoire was sequenced with immunoSEQ multiplex PCR; TCRdb's copy has only in-frame clones and lacks some. The sample lists tens of thousands of clones; roughly four fifths were seen once. Sequenced: peripheral blood. The receptor source for this set is a human donor in a cohort sampled during active COVID-19.

The chain carries TRBV24-1 and TRBJ2-1; D is uncertain. V was pared by 1 base and J by 1 base, with 10 bases between. The CDR3 is made up of 16 amino acids. Germline CDR1 KGHDR, CDR2 SFDVKD. The CDR3 here is CATSDLVAGSYNEQFF. CDR3 sequence (DNA): TGTGCCACCAGTGATTTAGTGGCAGGTTCCTACAATGAGCAGTTCTTC.

This chain uses TRBV9 with TRBJ2-3; D might be TRBD2 (6 bases). The V and J ends lost 0 bases and 0 bases respectively, with 8 bases between them. This CDR3 spans 15 amino acids. CDR1 and CDR2 from the germline V gene are SGDLS and YYNGEE. Here the CDR3 reads CASSVGRASTDTQYF. CDR3 in DNA: TGTGCCAGCAGCGTAGGGAGGGCAAGCACAGATACGCAGTATTTT.

The chain employs TRBV4-1 and TRBJ2-7; TRBD1 agrees at 9 bases. This CDR3 spans 15 amino acids. V trimming: 4 bases; J trimming: 6 bases; junction bases outside the gene matches: 10. Germline lookup yields CDR1 MGHRA and CDR2 YSYEKL. Here the CDR3 reads CASSPNRGRGSEQYF. CDR3 coding DNA: TGCGCCAGCAGCCCAAACAGGGGGCGAGGCAGCGAGCAGTACTTC.

This chain links TRBV12-3 or TRBV12-4 with TRBJ1-3; D is undetermined. The CDR3 totals 13 residues. V was pared by 6 bases and J by 2 bases, with 8 bases between. CDR3 bases: TGTGCCAGCAGCCTACTGGCTGGAAACACCATATATTTT. Translation: CASSLLAGNTIYF.

The rearrangement uses TRBV27 and TRBJ2-5, with 8 bases fitting TRBD1. This CDR3 spans 14 amino acids. Germline V gives CDR1 MNHEY, CDR2 SMNVEV (reference sequence). V was clipped by 3 bases and J by 5 bases; unmatched bases: 5. The DNA of the CDR3 is TGTGCCAGCAGTTTTGACAGGGGCTGGGAGACCCAGTACTTC. It yields the protein CASSFDRGWETQYF.

This clone was seen only a few times. V and J are TRBV5-1 and TRBJ2-7, with TRBD1 matching 12 bases. Germline V gene lookup returns CDR1 SGHRS and CDR2 YFSETQ. The CDR3 sequence is 16 residues long. V dropped 0 bases and J dropped 5; count of bases not matched to a gene: 6. CDR3 coding DNA: TGCGCCAGCAGCTTGGGTCGGGGACAGGGGGCGAACGAGCAGTACTTC. It translates to CASSLGRGQGANEQYF. The complete variable domain, with remaining parts taken from reference TRBV5-1 and TRBJ2-7, reads KAGVTQTPRYLIKTRGQQVTLSCSPISGHRSVSWYQQTPGQGLQFLFEYFSETQRNKGNFPGRFSGRQFSNSRSEMNVSTLELGDSALYLCASSLGRGQGANEQYFGPGTRLTVT.

The chain's CDR3 is CASSLGGFGNEKLFF. Written as DNA, the CDR3 is TGTGCCAGCAGCTTAGGGGGCTTCGGTAATGAAAAACTGTTTTTT. The chain joins TRBV7-6 to TRBJ1-4; a possible D gene is TRBD1 (5 bases). This CDR3 contains 15 residues. Germline CDR1 is SGHVS and CDR2 is FNYEAQ. V gave up 1 base and J gave up 4 bases, with 10 bases separating them.

As DNA, the CDR3 is TGTGCCAGCAGTGAATCTGAACGGCGGGGGGTAAGGGATACGCAGTATTTT. Translating it yields CASSESERRGVRDTQYF. V and J are TRBV2 and TRBJ2-3; 8 bases are a match to TRBD2. Losses at the gene ends were 2 bases for V and 6 bases for J; bases not matched to a gene: 13. The CDR3 is 17 amino acids. The germline CDR1 and CDR2 sequences are SNHLY and FYNNEI.

The chain joins TRBV6-6 to TRBJ2-7; D might be TRBD2 (7 bases). V dropped 6 bases and J dropped 3 bases, with 18 bases sitting between them. The CDR3 is made up of 15 amino acids. CDR1 and CDR2 from the germline V gene are MNHNY and SVGAGI (reference sequence). The CDR3 region is CASRKGGRVDYEQYF. The CDR3, as DNA: TGTGCCAGCAGAAAAGGGGGGAGGGTCGACTACGAGCAGTACTTC.

This clone appeared a few times. V gene TRBV5-8 combines with J gene TRBJ2-7; D is unclear. V lost 10 bases to trimming and J lost 2 bases, with 19 bases between them. CDR1 and CDR2 (germline): SGHTS, YDEGEE. The CDR3 loop spans 14 amino acids. The CDR3 DNA follows: TGTGCCTGCCAGATAATGGAGACCACCTACGAGCAGTACTTC. It specifies CACQIMETTYEQYF.

The V call is TRBV4-1, the J call TRBJ1-2, with no clear D. The CDR3 length is 14 residues. The germline V and J ends were trimmed by 0 bases and 2 bases, with 7 bases remaining between them. CDR1 MGHRA and CDR2 YSYEKL come from the germline V gene. CDR3: CASSQDHSNYGYTF. The CDR3 bases are TGCGCCAGCAGCCAAGATCACAGCAACTATGGCTACACCTTC.

The chain combines TRBV7-2 with TRBJ1-2; TRBD1 agrees at 8 bases. Germline V gene sequence: CDR1 SGHTA, CDR2 FQGNSA. CDR3 length: 16 amino acids. Trimming at V came to 5 bases and at J to 5 bases, leaving 13 bases not matched to a gene. CDR3 sequence reads: CASSPQGTGAGYGYTF. CDR3 sequence (DNA): TGTGCCAGCAGCCCCCAAGGGACAGGAGCGGGGTATGGCTACACCTTC.

The V and J genes are TRBV10-3 and TRBJ1-1, with D perhaps matching TRBD1 (6 bases). Germline V CDR1 and CDR2: ENHRY, SYGVKD. The CDR3 runs to 13 residues. V shed 7 bases and J shed 1 base, with 10 bases lying between them. The CDR3 spells CAITQGGNTEAFF. DNA for the CDR3: TGTGCCATCACCCAAGGGGGGAACACTGAAGCTTTCTTT.

The rearrangement links TRBV27 to TRBJ2-7; 7 bases are a match to TRBD1. CDR1 is MNHEY and CDR2 is SMNVEV in the germline V gene (reference sequence). The ends lost 3 bases at V and 2 bases at J; junction bases unmatched: 4. The CDR3 runs 14 residues. CDR3 residues: CASSFPDRPYEQYF. CDR3 DNA sequence: TGTGCCAGCAGTTTCCCGGACAGGCCCTACGAGCAGTACTTC.

J is TRBJ1-2 and V is TRBV5-8; 7 bases align to TRBD1. V shed 4 bases and J 0 bases; nucleotides not matched to a gene: 6. The CDR3 sequence is 15 residues long. The germline gives CDR1 SGHTS, CDR2 YDEGEE. CDR3 amino acids: CASSGWTGSNYGYTF. In DNA, the CDR3 is TGTGCCAGCAGCGGCTGGACAGGTTCTAACTATGGCTACACCTTC.

The genes are TRBV10-3 and TRBJ1-2, with D uncertain. V was pared by 3 bases and J by 2 bases, with 13 bases between. The germline gives CDR1 ENHRY, CDR2 SYGVKD. This CDR3 region has 15 residues. This CDR3 is CAISDPRTDNYGYTF. CDR3 bases: TGTGCCATCAGTGACCCCCGGACTGACAACTATGGCTACACCTTC.